The 4 T cell receptor beta chains presented below share a single source sample, sequenced in a study of T cells after posttransplantation cyclophosphamide. Profiled with immunoSEQ multiplex PCR; TCRdb holds only in-frame clones, not every one. In the table there are roughly 70,000 clones, about 94% of which are singletons. The sequenced material came from PBMCs. The receptors were gathered from a woman aged 30 to 39 in good health and a related stem cell transplant donor.

This chain links TRBV15 with TRBJ2-5; D unclear. CDR1 and CDR2 from the germline V gene are LNHNV and YYDKDF (reference sequence). The CDR3 is made up of 14 amino acids. Trimming cost V 1 base and J 1 base, with 7 bases left between them. The CDR3 DNA reads TGTGCCACCAGCAGAGGGTCTATCCAAGAGACCCAGTACTTC. Translated: CATSRGSIQETQYF.

The chain carries TRBV7-9 and TRBJ2-5; the D is unclear. V was shortened by 0 bases and J by 4 bases, with 12 bases between the two germline ends. In germline, CDR1 is SEHNR, CDR2 FQNEAQ (reference sequence). The CDR3 length is 15 residues. The CDR3, as DNA: TGTGCCAGCAGCTTAGCTCTGGCAGGCGGAGAGACCCAGTACTTC. This gives the protein CASSLALAGGETQYF.

The V gene is TRBV9, the J gene TRBJ1-1; D is uncertain. Germline CDR1 and CDR2: SGDLS and YYNGEE. This CDR3 spans 14 amino acids. V was clipped by 0 bases and J by 1 base, with 7 bases between them. CDR3 in DNA: TGTGCCAGCAGCGTAGACACGAGGAACACTGAAGCTTTCTTT. Protein product: CASSVDTRNTEAFF.

This rearrangement joins TRBV19 to TRBJ2-2; the match to TRBD1 covers 8 bases. The CDR3 has 16 residues. Unmatched junction bases numbered 6, after V lost 1 base and J lost 5 bases. Germline CDR1 reads LNHDA; CDR2 reads SQIVND (reference sequence). In DNA, the CDR3 is TGTGCCAGTAGTATAGTCCGGACAGGGTGGACCGGGGAGCTGTTTTTT. Translating it yields CASSIVRTGWTGELFF.